The clone carrying this T cell receptor (beta chain) has just a few counts. The antigen is not known. This sample is part of a study of T cell responses to AZD1222 COVID-19 vaccine. Study observations and caveats: Spike-specific TCRs gained breadth and depth after people received two AZD1222 doses. Females made up more of the donors, who were largely white British, and clonal diversity may have come out too low.

V dropped 6 bases and J dropped 5; count of bases not matched to a gene: 7. Germline values: CDR1 MNHEY, CDR2 SVGEGT. The CDR3 sequence is 14 residues long. Assay: immunoSEQ multiplex PCR; the TCRdb copy retains only in-frame clones and omits some. The sample yields some 92,000 clones, over 80% seen once. This sequence originates from an adult in good health. This material consisted of peripheral blood, taken on day 0 of AZD1222 vaccination. V and J are TRBV6-2 or TRBV6-3 and TRBJ1-5; TRBD1 aligns across 7 bases. In DNA form, the CDR3 reads TGTGCCAGCAGCCACGGGACAGATTATCAGCCCCAGCATTTT. Translation gives CASSHGTDYQPQHF.